These T cell receptor beta chains were read from a single sample in a study of blood T cells in healthy people across ages. One entry per CDR3 protein results from TCRdb running MiXCR on the 5' RACE reads. Of 650,000 to 900,000 distinct CDR3 sequences listed, around two thirds are singletons. Material: blood. Receptors originate from a man aged 25 to 40 in good health. CDR3s include the opening cysteine and the closing phenylalanine or tryptophan. A D gene is named only where the DNA matches it firmly. Size values are once, few and many counts, or a class for expanded clones, and some rows have none.

v_gene: TRBV5-6; d_gene: .; abundance: .; len: 12; j_gene: TRBJ2-1; CDR3nt: TGTGCCAGCAGCATCCGGTGGAATGAGCAGTTCTTC; CDR3aa: CASSIRWNEQFF
v_gene: TRBV10-3; d_gene: .; abundance: .; len: 16; j_gene: TRBJ2-1; CDR3nt: TGTGCCATCAGTGAGCCGGACAGCCCTGAAGGGCGTGAGCAGTTCTTC; CDR3aa: CAISEPDSPEGREQFF
v_gene: TRBV25-1; d_gene: TRBD1; abundance: .; len: 15; j_gene: TRBJ1-2; CDR3nt: TGTGCCAGCAGTGAGGCGGGACAGGGCCTATATGGCTACACCTTC; CDR3aa: CASSEAGQGLYGYTF
v_gene: TRBV9; d_gene: .; abundance: .; len: 13; j_gene: TRBJ2-7; CDR3nt: TGTGCCAGCAGCGCAGGTTATGGCTACGAGCAGTACTTC; CDR3aa: CASSAGYGYEQYF
v_gene: TRBV2; d_gene: .; abundance: few; len: 15; j_gene: TRBJ2-7; CDR3nt: TGTGCCAGTCTCCGTAGCTGGACACCCTCCTACGAGCAGTACTTC; CDR3aa: CASLRSWTPSYEQYF
v_gene: TRBV7-9; d_gene: .; abundance: .; len: 12; j_gene: TRBJ2-7; CDR3nt: TGTGCCAGCATTGGACGCAGTTACGAGCAGTACTTC; CDR3aa: CASIGRSYEQYF
v_gene: TRBV12-3/TRBV12-4; d_gene: .; abundance: .; len: 12; j_gene: TRBJ1-1; CDR3nt: TGTGCCAGCAGTCGCGGGGAGACTGAAGCTTTCTTT; CDR3aa: CASSRGETEAFF
v_gene: TRBV24-1; d_gene: .; abundance: .; len: 15; j_gene: TRBJ2-2; CDR3nt: TGTGCCACCAGTGATTTAGGGGGGAACACCGGGGAGCTGTTTTTT; CDR3aa: CATSDLGGNTGELFF
v_gene: TRBV20-1; d_gene: TRBD2; abundance: .; len: 15; j_gene: TRBJ2-3; CDR3nt: TGCAGTGCTAAGCGGGGGACCTCTAGCACAGATACGCAGTATTTT; CDR3aa: CSAKRGTSSTDTQYF
v_gene: TRBV2; d_gene: .; abundance: .; len: 13; j_gene: TRBJ2-7; CDR3nt: TGTGCCAGCAGTGAACGGCAGGGGAGCGAGCAGTACTTC; CDR3aa: CASSERQGSEQYF
v_gene: TRBV27; d_gene: TRBD2; abundance: .; len: 16; j_gene: TRBJ2-1; CDR3nt: TGTGCCAGCGAGAAAGCGGGGCGGAGCTCCTACAATGAGCAGTTCTTC; CDR3aa: CASEKAGRSSYNEQFF
v_gene: TRBV10-3; d_gene: .; abundance: few; len: 15; j_gene: TRBJ2-1; CDR3nt: TGTGCCATCAGTGAGTCGGGGGGGCCTAGCAATGAGCAGTTCTTC; CDR3aa: CAISESGGPSNEQFF
v_gene: TRBV12-3/TRBV12-4; d_gene: .; abundance: .; len: 14; j_gene: TRBJ2-7; CDR3nt: TGTGCCAGCAGTTTACGGCCCCGGGCCTACGAGCAGTACTTC; CDR3aa: CASSLRPRAYEQYF
v_gene: TRBV9; d_gene: TRBD1; abundance: .; len: 15; j_gene: TRBJ1-1; CDR3nt: TGTGCCAGCAGCAGGACAGGAGCCATGAACACTGAAGCTTTCTTT; CDR3aa: CASSRTGAMNTEAFF
v_gene: TRBV20-1; d_gene: .; abundance: .; len: 12; j_gene: TRBJ2-7; CDR3nt: TGCAGTGCTAGAGTGGGGGCCTACGAGCAGTACTTC; CDR3aa: CSARVGAYEQYF
v_gene: TRBV21-1; d_gene: .; abundance: .; len: 14; j_gene: TRBJ2-4; CDR3nt: TGTGCCAGCAGCAAAGCATGGCTCCCTTGCTGCCAGTACTTC; CDR3aa: CASSKAWLPCCQYF
v_gene: TRBV7-2; d_gene: .; abundance: .; len: 14; j_gene: TRBJ1-1; CDR3nt: TGTGCCAGCAGCTTAAACAGGGTGGGCACTGAAGCTTTCTTT; CDR3aa: CASSLNRVGTEAFF
v_gene: TRBV9; d_gene: .; abundance: .; len: 13; j_gene: TRBJ1-2; CDR3nt: TGTGCCAGCAGCGTAGCCCAGAACGATGGCTACACCTTC; CDR3aa: CASSVAQNDGYTF
v_gene: TRBV20-1; d_gene: TRBD1; abundance: .; len: 14; j_gene: TRBJ1-2; CDR3nt: TGCAGCACCATAACGGGACAGCGGGTTAGCGGCTACACCTTC; CDR3aa: CSTITGQRVSGYTF
v_gene: TRBV5-1; d_gene: .; abundance: .; len: 16; j_gene: TRBJ2-7; CDR3nt: TGCGCCAGCAGCTTCTCTCCGGGACCGGAACCCTACGAGCAGTACTTC; CDR3aa: CASSFSPGPEPYEQYF
v_gene: TRBV2; d_gene: TRBD1; abundance: .; len: 18; j_gene: TRBJ1-5; CDR3nt: TGTGCCAGCAGTGGCCCCGACAGGGGGATCACCTCAGAACAGCCCCAGCATTTT; CDR3aa: CASSGPDRGITSEQPQHF
v_gene: TRBV20-1; d_gene: .; abundance: .; len: 14; j_gene: TRBJ2-7; CDR3nt: TGCAGTGCTAATGACAGACTGGCCACCTACGAGCAGTACTTC; CDR3aa: CSANDRLATYEQYF
v_gene: TRBV27; d_gene: TRBD2; abundance: .; len: 15; j_gene: TRBJ2-5; CDR3nt: TGTGCCAGCAGCCCCGGGACTAGCCTCCAAGAGACCCAGTACTTC; CDR3aa: CASSPGTSLQETQYF
v_gene: TRBV7-8; d_gene: .; abundance: .; len: 14; j_gene: TRBJ2-1; CDR3nt: TGTGCCAGCAGGGAGGGGAGTACCTACAATGAGCAGTTCTTC; CDR3aa: CASREGSTYNEQFF
v_gene: TRBV12-3/TRBV12-4; d_gene: .; abundance: .; len: 14; j_gene: TRBJ2-3; CDR3nt: TGTGCCAGCAGTTTAGCACCGAGGCGGGATACGCAGTATTTT; CDR3aa: CASSLAPRRDTQYF
v_gene: TRBV5-1; d_gene: .; abundance: many; len: 13; j_gene: TRBJ2-1; CDR3nt: TGCGCCAGCAGCTTGGCTCAGGTCAATGAGCAGTTCTTC; CDR3aa: CASSLAQVNEQFF
v_gene: TRBV20-1; d_gene: TRBD1; abundance: .; len: 14; j_gene: TRBJ1-2; CDR3nt: TGCAGTGCTAGCTGGACAGGGGGGTTATATGGCTACACCTTC; CDR3aa: CSASWTGGLYGYTF
v_gene: TRBV29-1; d_gene: TRBD2; abundance: .; len: 16; j_gene: TRBJ2-3; CDR3nt: TGCAGCGTTGAAGGGGAGCGGGGGTGGAGCACAGATACGCAGTATTTT; CDR3aa: CSVEGERGWSTDTQYF
v_gene: TRBV6-2/TRBV6-3; d_gene: TRBD2; abundance: few; len: 17; j_gene: TRBJ2-3; CDR3nt: TGTGCCAGCAGTTACGGGTCTAGCGGGGGCCTCACAGATACGCAGTATTTT; CDR3aa: CASSYGSSGGLTDTQYF
v_gene: TRBV6-2/TRBV6-3; d_gene: .; abundance: .; len: 15; j_gene: TRBJ1-2; CDR3nt: TGTGCCAGCAGTCTCCAGCGGGCCGGGGCCTATGGCTACACCTTC; CDR3aa: CASSLQRAGAYGYTF
v_gene: TRBV6-5; d_gene: .; abundance: few; len: 15; j_gene: TRBJ2-7; CDR3nt: TGTGCCAGCAGTTACTCGGCCCATGGGCCCTACGAGCAGTACTTC; CDR3aa: CASSYSAHGPYEQYF